The next 23 T cell receptor beta chains were all read from a single sample in a study of cytomegalovirus exposure and HLA in healthy donors (dated by TCRdb to between 2016 and 2019). Library generation was performed with the immunoSEQ multiplex PCR assay. For the multiplex PCR, a mixture combining 60 forward primers for TCR Vbeta segments and 13 reverse primers for TCR Jbeta segments was used. TCRdb limited this immuneACCESS table to in-frame rearrangements with V and J called. A share of clones is missing; checked studies link under half to unresolved V genes, and the rest is unexplained. Present in this sample are roughly 130,000 clones, 65% to 75% of which were seen just once. The top ten clonotypes cover about 6% of the sample. Sequencing used PBMCs. These TCRs come from a woman aged 50 to 65 in good health and CMV-seropositive.

This clone was counted between two and nine times. J is TRBJ2-5 and V is TRBV25-1, with 8 bases that match TRBD1. V shed 4 bases and J 5 bases; nucleotides not matched to a gene: 6. CDR1 and CDR2 (germline): MGHDK, SYGVNS. This CDR3 has 14 residues. The DNA of the CDR3 is TGTGCCAGCAGTGTACAGGGGGGTGGCGAGACCCAGTACTTC. Its translation is CASSVQGGGETQYF.

The rearrangement uses TRBV15 and TRBJ1-6; possible D gene TRBD1, 6 bases. The V gene lost 3 bases and the J gene lost 10 bases, with 13 bases spanning the gap. Germline loops: CDR1 LNHNV, CDR2 YYDKDF (reference sequence). There are 14 residues in the CDR3. The CDR3 nucleotides are TGTGCCACCAGCAGCCCGGACAGCGAATCACCCCTCCACTTT. Translating gives CATSSPDSESPLHF.

V usage is TRBV7-8 and J usage is TRBJ2-7, with a weak D call TRBD2 (5 bases). V shed 8 bases and J shed 6 bases, with 5 bases lying between them. The CDR3 runs 9 residues. CDR1 is SGHVS and CDR2 is FQNEAQ in the germline V gene. The CDR3 loop is CASGSEQYF. The CDR3 nucleotides read TGTGCCAGCGGGAGCGAGCAGTACTTC.

The rearrangement links TRBV4-1 to TRBJ1-6; D gene uncertain. Germline V gene lookup returns CDR1 MGHRA and CDR2 YSYEKL. The CDR3 contains 15 residues. Trimming left V 1 base short and J 8 bases short, with 12 bases between. The CDR3: CASSQVPGSDSPLHF. CDR3 DNA sequence: TGCGCCAGCAGCCAAGTACCGGGATCGGATTCACCCCTCCACTTT.

This chain connects TRBV5-6 to TRBJ1-2; D remains ambiguous. The ends were cut back, 4 bases at V and 1 base at J, with 14 bases in the middle. The V gene's germline CDR1 is SGHDT and CDR2 YYEEEE. This CDR3 has 15 amino acids. The CDR3 DNA reads TGTGCCAGCAGCCAATACCACCGGGGTAACTATGGCTACACCTTC. It codes for CASSQYHRGNYGYTF.

V gene TRBV19 combines with J gene TRBJ2-3; the D gene is possibly TRBD1 (5 bases). V lost 5 bases and J lost 4, with 10 bases in between. The CDR3 is 13 residues long. CDR1 and CDR2 (germline): LNHDA, SQIVND (reference sequence). This CDR3 is CASSLQGPDTQYF. The CDR3 nucleotides are TGTGCCAGTAGTCTGCAGGGTCCAGATACGCAGTATTTT.

Note on this clone: At the DNA level, this CDR3 is encoded by other sequences in the same sample as well. The rearrangement links TRBV12-5 to TRBJ2-5; D call uncertain. Trimming pared 3 bases from V and 5 bases from J, leaving 4 bases between. CDR3 length: 11 amino acids. Germline V gene data show CDR1 as LGHNT and CDR2 as FRNRAP. CDR3 region: CASGFGETQYF. The CDR3, as DNA: TGTGCTAGTGGTTTCGGGGAGACCCAGTACTTC.

The V gene is TRBV7-7, the J gene TRBJ2-7; tentative D call: TRBD1 (7 bases). In germline, CDR1 is SSHAT, CDR2 FNYEAQ (reference sequence). The V end lost 1 base, the J end lost 4 bases, and 20 bases lay between the germline ends. This CDR3 comprises 17 residues. The CDR3: CASSLDMDDREEYEQYF. The CDR3 region has the DNA TGTGCCAGCAGCTTAGATATGGACGACAGGGAGGAATACGAGCAGTACTTC.

This clone was counted between two and nine times. CDR3 coding DNA: TGCGCCAGCACGAAGGTCGTCGGGGTCGAGACCCAGTACTTC. The encoded protein is CASTKVVGVETQYF. The rearrangement joins TRBV5-1 to TRBJ2-5, with a tentative D call TRBD2 (5 bases). The CDR3 sequence is 14 residues long. Germline V gene lookup returns CDR1 SGHRS and CDR2 YFSETQ. Trimming pared 6 bases from V and 5 bases from J, leaving 17 bases between.

CDR3 sequence reads: CASSLATGGPGVSPLHF. The CDR3 region has the DNA TGTGCCAGCAGCTTAGCCACAGGGGGGCCGGGGGTTTCACCCCTCCACTTT. This chain links TRBV7-2 with TRBJ1-6, with TRBD1 matching over 8 bases. Losses at the gene ends were 0 bases for V and 9 bases for J; bases not matched to a gene: 10. CDR1 and CDR2 from the germline V gene are SGHTA and FQGNSA. The CDR3 totals 17 residues.

This clone was counted once. The chain's CDR3 is CATSRAGHNSPLHF. In nucleotides, the CDR3 is TGTGCTACCAGCAGGGCGGGGCATAATTCACCCCTCCACTTT. This rearrangement joins TRBV6-5 to TRBJ1-6; TRBD1 is a possible D gene (5 bases). This CDR3 comprises 14 residues. Looked up from germline, CDR1 is MNHEY and CDR2 is SVGAGI.

The chain recombines TRBV7-2 with TRBJ1-1; TRBD1 is a possible D gene (5 bases). CDR3 length: 11 residues. V shed 6 bases and J shed 10 bases, with 12 bases lying between them. Germline CDR1 SGHTA, CDR2 FQGNSA. The CDR3 coding sequence is TGTGCCAGCAGAGGAGGGGAAATAGCTTTCTTT. Protein sequence: CASRGGEIAFF.

This chain connects TRBV5-1 to TRBJ1-3; D is unclear. This CDR3 contains 15 residues. Trimming removed 0 bases from V and 0 bases from J, with 7 bases in between. The germline gives CDR1 SGHRS, CDR2 YFSETQ. The CDR3 region is CASSLEGSSGNTIYF. CDR3 DNA: TGCGCCAGCAGCTTGGAAGGGAGCTCTGGAAACACCATATATTTT.

J is TRBJ1-1 and V is TRBV18; a weak D match, TRBD1 (6 bases). V dropped 3 bases and J dropped 6 bases, with 8 bases sitting between them. The CDR3 spans 12 residues. CDR1 KGHSH and CDR2 LQKENI come from the germline V gene. This CDR3 reads CASSPQGSEAFF. Here the CDR3 DNA reads TGTGCCAGCTCACCCCAGGGGTCTGAAGCTTTCTTT. Full variable domain (remainder filled in from reference TRBV18 and TRBJ1-1): NAGVMQNPRHLVRRRGQEARLRCSPMKGHSHVYWYRQLPEEGLKFMVYLQKENIIDESGMPKERFSAEFPKEGPSILRIQQVVRGDSAAYFCASSPQGSEAFFGQGTRLTVV.

V and J are TRBV7-8 and TRBJ1-2; tentatively, D is TRBD1 (6 bases). Germline loops: CDR1 SGHVS, CDR2 FQNEAQ. V lost 6 bases, J lost 5 bases, and 22 bases lay in between. The CDR3 length is 16 residues. In DNA form, the CDR3 reads TGTGCCAGCAGTCGTCTCAGGGGCGCACTCGGTTATGGCTACACCTTC. The encoded protein is CASSRLRGALGYGYTF.

This clone has a single count. V gene TRBV6-5 combines with J gene TRBJ1-2; possible D gene TRBD1, 6 bases. This CDR3 is 15 amino acids long. The V end was cut by 6 bases, the J end by 2 bases, with 16 bases between. The germline V gene encodes CDR1 MNHEY and CDR2 SVGAGI. In nucleotides, the CDR3 is TGTGCCAGCAGCTCCGGGGGGCAGGGGAACTATGGCTACACCTTC. The encoded protein is CASSSGGQGNYGYTF.

The CDR3 nucleotides are TGTGCCAGCAGTCCGGACAGGGAGGGAGAGACCCAGTACTTC. Amino acids: CASSPDREGETQYF. The rearrangement links TRBV6-5 to TRBJ2-5; perhaps TRBD1 as D (8 bases). This CDR3 has 14 residues. Germline CDR1 MNHEY, CDR2 SVGAGI. V lost 5 bases and J 4 bases, leaving 14 bases between the germline ends.

V usage is TRBV10-3 and J usage is TRBJ2-7; 7 bases are a match to TRBD1. This CDR3 spans 13 amino acids. The V gene end was trimmed by 6 bases and the J gene end by 5 bases; junction bases not matched to a gene: 7. The germline V gene has CDR1 ENHRY and CDR2 SYGVKD. CDR3 region: CAIRNDRAHEQYF. For the CDR3, the DNA is TGTGCCATCAGAAACGACAGGGCTCACGAGCAGTACTTC.

The V call is TRBV5-1, the J call TRBJ2-2; the match to TRBD1 covers 11 bases. The V segment lost 3 bases and the J segment 5 bases; nucleotides outside the gene matches: 3. The length of the CDR3 is 15 residues. Germline loops: CDR1 SGHRS, CDR2 YFSETQ. CDR3 residues: CASSWTGGRTGELFF. In nucleotides, the CDR3 is TGCGCCAGCAGCTGGACAGGGGGCCGGACCGGGGAGCTGTTTTTT.

This clone has only one observation. The rearrangement joins TRBV30 to TRBJ1-5; TRBD1 matches at 7 bases. Trimming at V came to 1 base and at J to 2 bases, leaving 8 bases not matched to a gene. CDR3 size: 16 residues. Germline CDR1 reads GTSNPN; CDR2 reads SVGIG (reference sequence). The CDR3 here is CAWSAETGRGNQPQHF. The CDR3 nucleotides read TGTGCCTGGAGTGCGGAGACAGGGCGGGGCAATCAGCCCCAGCATTTT.

The J gene is TRBJ1-3, the V gene TRBV5-6, with no clear D. Germline CDR1 is SGHDT and CDR2 is YYEEEE. The ends were cut back, 3 bases at V and 0 bases at J, with 10 bases in the middle. The CDR3 has 15 amino acids. The CDR3 DNA follows: TGTGCCAGCAGCTCCACTGACTACTCTGGAAACACCATATATTTT. Its translation is CASSSTDYSGNTIYF.

The chain joins TRBV7-9 to TRBJ1-4, with unresolved D. CDR3 length: 12 amino acids. The ends were cut back, 5 bases at V and 6 bases at J, with 7 bases in the middle. CDR1 and CDR2 from the germline V gene are SEHNR and FQNEAQ (reference sequence). The CDR3 region is CASSEADEKLFF. CDR3 DNA sequence: TGTGCCAGCAGCGAGGCGGATGAAAAACTGTTTTTT.

The rearrangement links TRBV20-1 to TRBJ1-2; the D gene is possibly TRBD1 (5 bases). This CDR3 region has 11 residues. V dropped 2 bases and J dropped 8 bases, with 9 bases sitting between them. The germline V gene encodes CDR1 DFQATT and CDR2 SNEGSKA (reference sequence). The CDR3 loop is CSARQGNGYTF. CDR3 coding DNA: TGCAGTGCTAGACAGGGTAACGGCTACACCTTC.